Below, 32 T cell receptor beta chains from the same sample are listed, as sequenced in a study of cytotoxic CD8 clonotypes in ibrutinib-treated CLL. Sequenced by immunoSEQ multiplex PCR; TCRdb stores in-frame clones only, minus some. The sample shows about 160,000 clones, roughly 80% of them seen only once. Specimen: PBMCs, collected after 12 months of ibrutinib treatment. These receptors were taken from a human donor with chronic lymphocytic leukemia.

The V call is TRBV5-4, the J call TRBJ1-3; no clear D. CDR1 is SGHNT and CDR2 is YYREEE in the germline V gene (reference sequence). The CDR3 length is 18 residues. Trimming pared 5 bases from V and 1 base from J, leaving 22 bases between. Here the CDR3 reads CASSPGRSAYGSGNTIYF. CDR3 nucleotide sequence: TGTGCCAGCAGTCCCGGGCGGTCAGCCTACGGGTCTGGAAACACCATATATTTT.

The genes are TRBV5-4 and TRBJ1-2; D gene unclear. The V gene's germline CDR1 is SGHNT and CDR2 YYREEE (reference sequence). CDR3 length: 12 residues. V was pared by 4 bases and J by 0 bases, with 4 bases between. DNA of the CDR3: TGTGCCAGCAGCAACTCTAACTATGGCTACACCTTC. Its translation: CASSNSNYGYTF. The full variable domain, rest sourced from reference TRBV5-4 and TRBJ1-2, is ETGVTQSPTHLIKTRGQQVTLRCSSQSGHNTVSWYQQALGQGPQFIFQYYREEENGRGNFPPRFSGLQFPNYSSELNVNALELDDSALYLCASSNSNYGYTFGSGTRLTVV.

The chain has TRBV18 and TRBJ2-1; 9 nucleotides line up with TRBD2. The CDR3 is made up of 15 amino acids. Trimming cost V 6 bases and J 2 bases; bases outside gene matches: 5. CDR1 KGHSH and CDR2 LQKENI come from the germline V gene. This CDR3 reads CASSPTSGTYNEQFF. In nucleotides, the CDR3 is TGTGCCAGCTCCCCGACTAGCGGAACCTACAATGAGCAGTTCTTC.

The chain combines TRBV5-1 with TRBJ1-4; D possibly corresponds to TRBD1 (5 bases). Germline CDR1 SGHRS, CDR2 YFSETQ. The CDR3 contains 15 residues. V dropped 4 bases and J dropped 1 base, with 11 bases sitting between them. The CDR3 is CASSGLGGTNEKLFF. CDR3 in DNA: TGCGCCAGCAGCGGCCTCGGGGGAACTAATGAAAAACTGTTTTTT.

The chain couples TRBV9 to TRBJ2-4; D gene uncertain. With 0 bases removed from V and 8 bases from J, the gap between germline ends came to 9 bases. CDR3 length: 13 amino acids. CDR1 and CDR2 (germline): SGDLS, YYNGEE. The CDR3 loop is CASSVEGGYIQYF. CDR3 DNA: TGTGCCAGCAGCGTAGAAGGCGGATACATTCAGTACTTC.

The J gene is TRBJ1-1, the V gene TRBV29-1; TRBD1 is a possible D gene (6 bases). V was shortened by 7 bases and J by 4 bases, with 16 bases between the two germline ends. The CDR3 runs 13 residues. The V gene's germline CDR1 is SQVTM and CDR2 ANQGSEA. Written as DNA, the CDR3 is TGCAGCGCCGCCGTGGGGGCCGGCACTGAAGCTTTCTTT. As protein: CSAAVGAGTEAFF.

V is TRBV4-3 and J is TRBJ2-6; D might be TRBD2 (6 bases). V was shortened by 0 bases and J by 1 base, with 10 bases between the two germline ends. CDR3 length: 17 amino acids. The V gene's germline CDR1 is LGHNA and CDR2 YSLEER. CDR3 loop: CASSQDRGGSGANVLTF. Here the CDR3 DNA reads TGCGCCAGCAGCCAAGATCGGGGAGGTTCTGGGGCCAACGTCCTGACTTTC.

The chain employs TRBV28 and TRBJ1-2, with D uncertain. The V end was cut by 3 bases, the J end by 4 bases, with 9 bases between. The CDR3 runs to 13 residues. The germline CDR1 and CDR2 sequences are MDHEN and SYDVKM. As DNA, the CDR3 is TGTGCCAGCAGTTTCGGGAATACCTATGGCTACACCTTC. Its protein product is CASSFGNTYGYTF.

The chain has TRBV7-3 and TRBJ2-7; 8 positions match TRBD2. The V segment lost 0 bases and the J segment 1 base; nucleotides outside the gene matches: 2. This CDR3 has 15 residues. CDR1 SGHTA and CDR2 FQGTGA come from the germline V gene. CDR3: CASSLTGGASYEQYF. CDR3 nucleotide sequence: TGTGCCAGCAGCTTAACCGGGGGGGCATCCTACGAGCAGTACTTC.

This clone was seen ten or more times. DNA of the CDR3: TGTGCCAGCAGTGAATCAACAGGAGGCTATGGCTACACCTTC. This sequence encodes CASSESTGGYGYTF. This chain connects TRBV2 to TRBJ1-2, with D maybe TRBD1 (5 bases). The V end was cut by 2 bases, the J end by 4 bases, with 11 bases between. Looked up from germline, CDR1 is SNHLY and CDR2 is FYNNEI. The length of the CDR3 is 14 residues.

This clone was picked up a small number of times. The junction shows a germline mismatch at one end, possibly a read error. CDR3 sequence (DNA): TGTGCCAGCTCACTCGTGACAGGGGGGTCCCCATGGAATTTT. As protein: CASSLVTGGSPWNF. The chain carries TRBV18 and TRBJ2-3; 9 bases fit TRBD1. CDR3 length: 14 residues. From germline, CDR1 is KGHSH and CDR2 LQKENI. Looking up the rest from reference TRBV18 and TRBJ2-3 gives the full variable domain: NAGVMQNPRHLVRRRGQEARLRCSPMKGHSHVYWYRQLPEEGLKFMVYLQKENIIDESGMPKERFSAEFPKEGPSILRIQQVVRGDSAAYFCASSLVTGGSPWNFGPGTRLTVL.

CDR3 bases: TGTGCCAGCGGAACAGGGGGCCGTGAAAAACTGTTTTTT. Translation gives CASGTGGREKLFF. The chain has TRBV9 and TRBJ1-4; 9 bases are a match to TRBD1. The V gene's germline CDR1 is SGDLS and CDR2 YYNGEE. The CDR3 extends over 13 amino acids. Trimming at V came to 7 bases and at J to 7 bases, leaving 5 bases not matched to a gene.

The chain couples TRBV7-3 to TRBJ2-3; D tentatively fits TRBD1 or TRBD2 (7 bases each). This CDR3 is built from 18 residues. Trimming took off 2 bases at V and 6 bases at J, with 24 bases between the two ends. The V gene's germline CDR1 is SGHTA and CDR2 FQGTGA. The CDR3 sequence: CASSLRPQGGVFADTQYF. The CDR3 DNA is TGTGCCAGCAGCTTACGCCCCCAGGGGGGGGTCTTTGCGGATACGCAGTATTTT.

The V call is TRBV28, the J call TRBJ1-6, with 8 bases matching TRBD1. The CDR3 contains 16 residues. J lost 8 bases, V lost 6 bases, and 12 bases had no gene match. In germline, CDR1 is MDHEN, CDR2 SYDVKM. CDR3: CASRSHGTGLDSPLHF. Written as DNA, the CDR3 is TGTGCCAGCAGGTCTCACGGGACAGGACTAGATTCACCCCTCCACTTT.

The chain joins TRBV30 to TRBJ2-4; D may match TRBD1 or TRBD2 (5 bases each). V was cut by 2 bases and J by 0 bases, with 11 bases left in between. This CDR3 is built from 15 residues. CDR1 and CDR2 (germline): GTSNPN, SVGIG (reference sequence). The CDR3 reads CAWSRGELAKNIQYF. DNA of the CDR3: TGTGCCTGGAGTAGAGGGGAACTAGCCAAAAACATTCAGTACTTC.

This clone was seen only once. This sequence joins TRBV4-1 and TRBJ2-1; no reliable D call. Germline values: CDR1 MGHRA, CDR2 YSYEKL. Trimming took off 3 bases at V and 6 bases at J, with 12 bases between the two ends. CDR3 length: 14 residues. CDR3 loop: CASSHLRARNEQFF. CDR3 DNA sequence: TGCGCCAGCAGCCATCTTCGGGCGCGCAATGAGCAGTTCTTC.

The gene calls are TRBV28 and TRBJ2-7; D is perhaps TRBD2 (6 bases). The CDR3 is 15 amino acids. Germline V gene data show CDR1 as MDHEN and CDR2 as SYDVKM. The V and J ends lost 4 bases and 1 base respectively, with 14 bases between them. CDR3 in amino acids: CASSSPGVTSYEQYF. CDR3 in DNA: TGTGCCAGCAGTTCCCCGGGGGTCACATCCTACGAGCAGTACTTC.

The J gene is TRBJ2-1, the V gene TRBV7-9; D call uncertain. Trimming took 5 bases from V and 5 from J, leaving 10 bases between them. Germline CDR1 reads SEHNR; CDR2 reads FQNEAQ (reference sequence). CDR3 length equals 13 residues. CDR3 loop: CASSIDPHNEQFF. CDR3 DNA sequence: TGTGCCAGCAGCATAGACCCCCACAATGAGCAGTTCTTC.

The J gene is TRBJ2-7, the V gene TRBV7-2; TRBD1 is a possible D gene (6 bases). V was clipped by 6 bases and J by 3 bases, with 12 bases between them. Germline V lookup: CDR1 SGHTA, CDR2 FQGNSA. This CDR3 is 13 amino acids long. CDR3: CASRETGLYEQYF. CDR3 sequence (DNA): TGTGCCAGCAGGGAGACAGGCCTCTACGAGCAGTACTTC.

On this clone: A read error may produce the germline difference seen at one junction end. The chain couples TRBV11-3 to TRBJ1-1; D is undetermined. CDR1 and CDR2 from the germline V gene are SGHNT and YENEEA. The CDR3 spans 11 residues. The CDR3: CASSLLTGWVF. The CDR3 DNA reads TGTGCCAGCAGCTTATTGACCGGTTGGGTCTTT.

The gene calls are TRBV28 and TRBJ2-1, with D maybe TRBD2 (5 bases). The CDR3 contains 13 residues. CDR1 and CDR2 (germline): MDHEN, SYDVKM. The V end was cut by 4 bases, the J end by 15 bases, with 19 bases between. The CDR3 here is CASSSPPGDFGFF. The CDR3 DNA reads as TGTGCCAGCAGTTCCCCCCCCGGGGATTTTGGGTTCTTC.

The chain's CDR3 is CASSLSTGDYGYTF. In DNA, the CDR3 is TGTGCCAGCAGCTTGTCAACAGGCGACTATGGCTACACCTTC. The chain joins TRBV5-4 to TRBJ1-2; D is perhaps TRBD1 (5 bases). From germline, CDR1 is SGHNT and CDR2 YYREEE (reference sequence). The CDR3 consists of 14 residues. The V end lost 1 base, the J end lost 3 bases, and 10 bases lay between the germline ends.

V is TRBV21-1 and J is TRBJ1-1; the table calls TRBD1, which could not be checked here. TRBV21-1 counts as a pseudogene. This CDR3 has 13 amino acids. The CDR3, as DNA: TGTGCCAGCCGCCGGACAGGGGGCACTGAAGCTTTCTTT. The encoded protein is CASRRTGGTEAFF.

The CDR3 coding sequence is TGTGCCAGCAGAACCGGGACAGGGGGCCCGGGGTATGGCTACACCTTC. Its translation: CASRTGTGGPGYGYTF. J is TRBJ1-2 and V is TRBV5-5; the match to TRBD1 covers 12 bases. Per the germline V gene, CDR1 is SGHKS and CDR2 is YYEKEE (reference sequence). CDR3 length equals 16 residues. The V gene end was trimmed by 5 bases and the J gene end by 5 bases; junction bases not matched to a gene: 10.

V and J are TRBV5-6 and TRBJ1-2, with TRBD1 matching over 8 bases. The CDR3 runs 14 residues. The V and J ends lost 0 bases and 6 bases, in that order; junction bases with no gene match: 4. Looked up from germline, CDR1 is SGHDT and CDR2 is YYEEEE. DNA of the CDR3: TGTGCCAGCAGCTTGGTTGCAGGGGGCAATGGCTACACCTTC. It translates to CASSLVAGGNGYTF.

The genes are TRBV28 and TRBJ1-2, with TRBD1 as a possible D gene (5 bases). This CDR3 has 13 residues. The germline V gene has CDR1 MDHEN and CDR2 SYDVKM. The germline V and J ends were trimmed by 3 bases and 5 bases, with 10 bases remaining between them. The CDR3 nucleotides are TGTGCCAGCAGTTTCCCCAGGGCTTATGGCTACACCTTC. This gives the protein CASSFPRAYGYTF.

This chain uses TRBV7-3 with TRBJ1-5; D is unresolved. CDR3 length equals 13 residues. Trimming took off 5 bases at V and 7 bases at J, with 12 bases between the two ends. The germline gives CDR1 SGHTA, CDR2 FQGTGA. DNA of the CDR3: TGTGCCAGCAGCCCCTTTGAAAGCCAGCCCCAGCATTTT. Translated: CASSPFESQPQHF. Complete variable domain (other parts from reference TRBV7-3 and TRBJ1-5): GAGVSQTPSNKVTEKGKYVELRCDPISGHTALYWYRQSLGQGPEFLIYFQGTGAADDSGLPNDRFFAVRPEGSVSTLKIQRTERGDSAVYLCASSPFESQPQHFGDGTRLSIL.

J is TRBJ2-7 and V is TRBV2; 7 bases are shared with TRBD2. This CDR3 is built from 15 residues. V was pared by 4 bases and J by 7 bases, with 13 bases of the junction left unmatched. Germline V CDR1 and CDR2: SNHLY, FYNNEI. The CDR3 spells CASSVKYWEGREQYF. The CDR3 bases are TGTGCCAGCAGTGTTAAGTATTGGGAGGGGAGGGAGCAGTACTTC.

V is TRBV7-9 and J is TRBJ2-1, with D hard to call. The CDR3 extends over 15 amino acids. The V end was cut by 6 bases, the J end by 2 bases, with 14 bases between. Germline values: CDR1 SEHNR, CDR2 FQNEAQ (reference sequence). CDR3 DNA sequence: TGTGCCAGCAGGTTAAGAGGTTCCCCCTACAATGAGCAGTTCTTC. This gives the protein CASRLRGSPYNEQFF.

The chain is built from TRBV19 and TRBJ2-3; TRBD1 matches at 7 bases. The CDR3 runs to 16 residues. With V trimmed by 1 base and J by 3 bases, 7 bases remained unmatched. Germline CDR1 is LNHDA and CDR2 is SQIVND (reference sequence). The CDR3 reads CASSIGSGQRTDTQYF. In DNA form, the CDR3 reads TGTGCCAGTAGTATAGGATCGGGACAGAGAACAGATACGCAGTATTTT.

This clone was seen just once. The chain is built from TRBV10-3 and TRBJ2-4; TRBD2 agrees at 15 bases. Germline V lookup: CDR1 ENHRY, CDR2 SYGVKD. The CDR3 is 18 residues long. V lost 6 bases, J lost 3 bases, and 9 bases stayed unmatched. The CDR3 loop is CAISPGLAGGQGKNIQYF. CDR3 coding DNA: TGTGCCATCAGCCCGGGACTAGCGGGAGGACAGGGCAAAAACATTCAGTACTTC.

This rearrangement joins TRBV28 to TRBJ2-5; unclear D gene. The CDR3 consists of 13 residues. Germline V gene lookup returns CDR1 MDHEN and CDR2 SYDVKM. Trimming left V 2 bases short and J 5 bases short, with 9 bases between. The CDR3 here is CASSLAVLETQYF. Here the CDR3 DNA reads TGTGCCAGCAGTTTAGCCGTTCTGGAGACCCAGTACTTC.